This T cell receptor (beta chain) comes out of a study of blood T cell repertoires in COVID-19. Overall study context: In each case, the material was cDNA or gDNA derived from T cells, B-cell-depleted T cells, or PBMCs.

This table comes from immunoSEQ multiplex PCR, and its TCRdb copy is limited to in-frame clones, with some not included. This table has some 82,000 clones, about nine tenths appearing once. The CDR3 is 16 residues long. Losses at the gene ends were 8 bases for V and 2 bases for J; bases not matched to a gene: 14. The germline V gene encodes CDR1 SNHLY and CDR2 FYNNEI. The chain links TRBV2 to TRBJ2-5; 7 bases map to TRBD1. This TCR was sampled from a woman between 45 and 65 years old in a cohort sampled during active COVID-19. The sample taken for sequencing was peripheral blood. The CDR3 DNA reads TGTGCCAGCTTGAATGAAAGGGGGCGAGCTCAAGAGACCCAGTACTTC. Amino acid sequence: CASLNERGRAQETQYF.